These T cell receptor beta chains were read from a single sample in a study of T-cell reconstitution after alpha-beta-depleted transplantation in children. TCRdb ran MiXCR on the PCR reads and lists one entry per CDR3 protein. The sample includes approximately 98,000 distinct CDR3 sequences, 5% to 7% of them seen just once. Material: PBMCs, mostly from graft donor cells, obtained 360 days after TCRalphabeta/CD19-depleted stem cell transplant. Receptors originate from a male patient between 2 and 9 years old who had a stem cell transplant for acute lymphoblastic leukemia, so the T cells may come from the graft donor. The CDR3 runs from the conserved cysteine through the conserved F or W. Each record gives: J gene, D gene, V gene, CDR3 protein. A D gene is named only where the DNA matches it firmly.

>TRBJ2-3|TRBD1|TRBV29-1
CSDWDSYTDTQYF
>TRBJ1-2|NA|TRBV29-1
CSVDLDYGYTF
>TRBJ2-5|TRBD1|TRBV9
CASSGIGQGLGKETQYF
>TRBJ2-3|NA|TRBV20-1
CSASDGGRSTDTHYF
>TRBJ1-5|NA|TRBV2
CASSAPGYNQPQHF
>TRBJ2-4|NA|TRBV5-1
CASSGSSPLAKNIQYF
>TRBJ2-1|TRBD1|TRBV11-3
CASSRDRAYNEQFF
>TRBJ2-5|TRBD2|TRBV12-3/TRBV12-4
CASSGTSETQYF
>TRBJ1-5|TRBD1|TRBV19
CASSRGQGLNQPQHF
>TRBJ1-3|NA|TRBV15
CATSPKRYGGNGNTIYF
>TRBJ1-2|TRBD1|TRBV7-9
CASSVIGSTGDGYTF